The 20 T cell receptor beta chains listed next were all sequenced from one sample in a study of T cells after yellow fever vaccination. TCRdb used MiXCR to reprocess the 5' RACE reads, holding one entry per CDR3 protein. The table records around 600,000 distinct CDR3 sequences, around 12% of them present only once. The sample here was PBMCs, taken on the day of the yellow fever booster vaccination. The receptors stem from a young man who received the YFV17D yellow fever vaccine.

This clonotype came up a few times. The chain recombines TRBV10-3 with TRBJ2-3; 8 bases are a match to TRBD2. The CDR3 loop spans 14 amino acids. V dropped 4 bases and J dropped 2; count of bases not matched to a gene: 2. In germline, CDR1 is ENHRY, CDR2 SYGVKD. CDR3 amino acids: CAISVREATDTQYF. The CDR3 bases are TGTGCCATCAGTGTGCGGGAGGCCACAGATACGCAGTATTTT.

The chain carries TRBV20-1 and TRBJ2-3; TRBD2 matches 9 bases. After removal of 6 bases from V and 1 base from J, the junction contained 8 bases not matched to a gene. The V gene's germline CDR1 is DFQATT and CDR2 SNEGSKA (reference sequence). The CDR3 has 15 amino acids. CDR3: CSAPLAGGGTDTQYF. The CDR3 DNA reads TGCAGTGCACCCCTTGCGGGAGGGGGCACAGATACGCAGTATTTT.

The chain joins TRBV30 to TRBJ1-5, with 9 bases fitting TRBD1. CDR1 GTSNPN and CDR2 SVGIG come from the germline V gene (reference sequence). V was pared by 5 bases and J by 6 bases, with 8 bases of the junction left unmatched. The CDR3 sequence is 14 residues long. The CDR3 region has the DNA TGTGCCTGGTCTCCGTCGACAGGGGGTCAGCCCCAGCATTTT. Protein sequence: CAWSPSTGGQPQHF.

The chain couples TRBV9 to TRBJ2-1; 9 nucleotides line up with TRBD2. Germline V gene data show CDR1 as SGDLS and CDR2 as YYNGEE. The CDR3 extends over 17 amino acids. J was trimmed by 7 bases and V by 2 bases; bases with no gene match: 13. The CDR3 coding sequence is TGTGCCAGCAGCGTCGCCGCCCTTGCGGGAGGGGGAAATGAGCAGTTCTTC. Translated: CASSVAALAGGGNEQFF.

The chain is built from TRBV10-1 and TRBJ2-2; D may be TRBD2 (5 bases). The CDR3 contains 14 residues. The ends were cut back, 7 bases at V and 4 bases at J, with 13 bases in the middle. CDR1 is WNHNN, CDR2 SYGVQD, per germline (reference sequence). The CDR3 DNA reads as TGCGCCAGCACTCGAGGGTTCGGCACCGGGGAGCTGTTTTTT. It is translated as CASTRGFGTGELFF.

In this sample, this clonotype turned up a few times. The rearrangement uses TRBV19 and TRBJ2-1, with no clear D. The CDR3 length is 13 residues. Germline CDR1 LNHDA, CDR2 SQIVND (reference sequence). V was cut by 3 bases and J by 12 bases, with 15 bases left in between. This CDR3 is CASSISAAVGQFF. CDR3 coding DNA: TGTGCCAGTAGTATCAGCGCGGCAGTCGGGCAGTTCTTC.

This clonotype was seen repeatedly, ten times or more. The chain uses TRBV4-3 and TRBJ2-7; D might be TRBD2 (6 bases). Trimming removed 6 bases at V and 5 bases at J, with 17 bases between. The germline CDR1 and CDR2 sequences are LGHNA and YSLEER. The CDR3 loop spans 14 amino acids. The CDR3 region is CASRSGAGFHEQYF. The CDR3, as DNA: TGCGCCAGCAGAAGTGGGGCGGGGTTCCACGAGCAGTACTTC.

In its sample, this clonotype was seen a few times. The J gene is TRBJ2-1, the V gene TRBV7-8; D is uncertain. Germline CDR1 SGHVS, CDR2 FQNEAQ. The CDR3 contains 14 residues. Trimming took off 5 bases at V and 8 bases at J, with 16 bases between the two ends. The CDR3 DNA is TGTGCCAGCAGCGTAAGCGAGTCTCGCGATGAGCAGTTCTTC. Its translation: CASSVSESRDEQFF.

This clonotype turned up a few times. V and J are TRBV11-1 and TRBJ2-3, with D possibly TRBD2 on 6 matching bases. This CDR3 is built from 18 residues. CDR1 and CDR2 from the germline V gene are SGHAT and FQDESV (reference sequence). With 5 bases removed from V and 0 bases from J, the gap between germline ends came to 21 bases. CDR3 DNA sequence: TGTGCCAGCAGCCTCCCCGCTAGCGAGGTGGGAAGCACAGATACGCAGTATTTT. Its translation is CASSLPASEVGSTDTQYF.

CDR3 nucleotide sequence: TGCAGTGCTAGAGATCCCGCGGCCCAGTCCTACGAGCAGTACTTC. Protein product: CSARDPAAQSYEQYF. The chain couples TRBV20-1 to TRBJ2-7, with unresolved D. Per the germline V gene, CDR1 is DFQATT and CDR2 is SNEGSKA (reference sequence). V shed 0 bases and J shed 1 base, with 13 bases lying between them. This CDR3 region has 15 residues.

The chain joins TRBV7-2 to TRBJ2-1; D gene ambiguous. This CDR3 is 15 amino acids long. The germline gives CDR1 SGHTA, CDR2 FQGNSA. Trimming left V 6 bases short and J 0 bases short, with 12 bases between. CDR3 in DNA: TGTGCCAGCAGGACACCGGTGACCTCCTACAATGAGCAGTTCTTC. Protein product: CASRTPVTSYNEQFF.

This clonotype was observed many times. V is TRBV7-3 and J is TRBJ2-2; D possibly matches TRBD1 or TRBD2 (5 bases each). This CDR3 is built from 14 residues. CDR1 SGHTA and CDR2 FQGTGA come from the germline V gene. V was clipped by 2 bases and J by 9 bases, with 13 bases between them. CDR3 region: CASSLGTGPRELFF. The CDR3 DNA reads as TGTGCCAGCAGCTTAGGGACGGGGCCCAGGGAGCTGTTTTTT.

This chain connects TRBV4-3 to TRBJ2-3; weak D call: TRBD2 (6 bases). With 4 bases removed from V and 2 bases from J, the gap between germline ends came to 10 bases. The CDR3 totals 14 residues. Germline V gene data show CDR1 as LGHNA and CDR2 as YSLEER. Written as DNA, the CDR3 is TGCGCCAGCAGCCGCGGGGAAAACACAGATACGCAGTATTTT. Residues: CASSRGENTDTQYF.

This chain connects TRBV5-4 to TRBJ2-3; either TRBD1 or TRBD2 may supply D (5 bases each). CDR1 is SGHNT, CDR2 YYREEE, per germline (reference sequence). The V gene lost 8 bases and the J gene lost 5 bases, with 18 bases spanning the gap. The CDR3 has 14 residues. The CDR3 sequence: CARGRGGPRDTQYF. In nucleotides, the CDR3 is TGTGCCAGGGGCCGTGGGGGACCCCGAGATACGCAGTATTTT.

This clonotype was counted between two and nine times. V gene TRBV9 combines with J gene TRBJ2-1; TRBD2 matches at 10 bases. V trimming: 0 bases; J trimming: 3 bases; junction bases outside the gene matches: 3. The CDR3 has 16 residues. Germline V gene sequence: CDR1 SGDLS, CDR2 YYNGEE. The CDR3 spells CASSVATSGDYNEQFF. In DNA, the CDR3 is TGTGCCAGCAGCGTAGCTACTAGCGGGGACTACAATGAGCAGTTCTTC.

This clonotype has only a few counts. The chain has TRBV6-1 and TRBJ1-6; 9 bases are shared with TRBD1. This CDR3 has 14 amino acids. V trimming: 6 bases; J trimming: 5 bases; junction bases outside the gene matches: 2. Germline V gene sequence: CDR1 MNHNS, CDR2 SASEGT. The chain's CDR3 is CASRTGGNNSPLHF. CDR3 nucleotide sequence: TGTGCCAGCAGGACAGGGGGAAATAATTCACCCCTCCACTTT.

The CDR3, as DNA: TGCGCCAGCAGCTTGGTGGCTAGCGGAGAATACGAGCAGTACTTC. The encoded protein is CASSLVASGEYEQYF. The chain combines TRBV5-1 with TRBJ2-7, with 7 bases matching TRBD2. The J segment lost 4 bases and the V segment lost 0 bases, leaving 7 bases of the junction unmatched. This CDR3 contains 15 residues. In germline, CDR1 is SGHRS, CDR2 YFSETQ.

Only a few counts were recorded for this clonotype. The chain carries TRBV27 and TRBJ1-3; TRBD1 is a possible D gene (5 bases). V lost 8 bases to trimming and J lost 1 base, with 12 bases between them. Germline lookup yields CDR1 MNHEY and CDR2 SMNVEV (reference sequence). This CDR3 contains 14 residues. For the CDR3, the DNA is TGTGCCAGCGCCCCGTCAGGGTCTGGAAACACCATATATTTT. Its translation is CASAPSGSGNTIYF.

V is TRBV27 and J is TRBJ2-7, with 11 bases fitting TRBD2. CDR1 and CDR2 from the germline V gene are MNHEY and SMNVEV (reference sequence). The CDR3 length is 15 residues. The V gene end was trimmed by 6 bases and the J gene end by 3 bases; junction bases not matched to a gene: 7. The CDR3 protein is CASRDRLAGNYEQYF. The CDR3, as DNA: TGTGCCAGCAGGGACCGACTAGCGGGGAACTACGAGCAGTACTTC.

This clonotype was seen only a few times. V is TRBV24-1 and J is TRBJ2-3; 9 bases align to TRBD2. Germline-derived CDR1 and CDR2 are KGHDR and SFDVKD. This CDR3 comprises 17 residues. The ends lost 2 bases at V and 0 bases at J; junction bases unmatched: 5. CDR3 residues: CATSDYGGRASTDTQYF. CDR3 coding DNA: TGTGCCACCAGTGATTACGGCGGGAGGGCCAGCACAGATACGCAGTATTTT.